The 19 T cell receptor beta chains in this list originate from one sample, sequenced in a study of OX40 agonist ivuxolimab in advanced cancers. Library preparation employed the immunoSEQ multiplex PCR assay. Entries here come from immuneACCESS through TCRdb and include only in-frame sequences with V and J called. Some clones fail to appear in such tables; in the studies checked, an unresolved V gene covers under half of the shortfall, and the cause of the remainder is unknown. In all, the sample holds over 60,000 clones, and about nine tenths of those were seen once. The ten largest clonotypes hold over 0.35% of the sample. The source material was CD4+ or CD8+ T cells sorted from blood, sampled in a trial of the OX40 agonist ivuxolimab. Receptors were obtained from an adult with an advanced solid tumor such as melanoma, head and neck, liver or kidney cancer.

The V and J genes are TRBV4-1 and TRBJ2-5; either TRBD1 or TRBD2 may fit D (5 bases each). V was pared by 1 base and J by 6 bases, with 18 bases between. The V gene's germline CDR1 is MGHRA and CDR2 YSYEKL. This CDR3 is built from 16 residues. The CDR3 protein is CASSQGGRDTEKTQYF. CDR3 bases: TGCGCCAGCAGCCAAGGGGGACGGGATACGGAAAAGACCCAGTACTTC.

This clone was observed a handful of times. The CDR3 DNA reads TGTGCCTGGAGCCCGGACAGGGCATATGGCTACACCTTC. This codes for CAWSPDRAYGYTF. This chain uses TRBV30 with TRBJ1-2; 8 bases fit TRBD1. The germline V gene has CDR1 GTSNPN and CDR2 SVGIG (reference sequence). With V trimmed by 3 bases and J by 5 bases, 5 bases remained unmatched. The CDR3 has 13 amino acids.

The chain couples TRBV11-2 to TRBJ2-1; unclear D gene. The germline V gene has CDR1 SGHAT and CDR2 FQNNGV. The CDR3 spans 14 residues. Trimming cost V 3 bases and J 0 bases, with 6 bases left between them. The CDR3 nucleotides read TGTGCCAGCAGCTTGGCAAGCTCCTACAATGAGCAGTTCTTC. It codes for CASSLASSYNEQFF.

This clone was counted between two and nine times. The genes are TRBV19 and TRBJ2-7; D gene unclear. The CDR3 runs 12 residues. Germline values: CDR1 LNHDA, CDR2 SQIVND (reference sequence). V was trimmed by 4 bases and J by 3 bases, leaving 7 bases between them. The CDR3, as DNA: TGTGCCAGTAGTACTCCAGGCTACGAGCAGTACTTC. Translated: CASSTPGYEQYF.

The rearrangement uses TRBV27 and TRBJ2-7, with 10 bases lining up with TRBD2. Trimming removed 4 bases from V and 4 bases from J; junction bases left unmatched: 4. The germline CDR1 and CDR2 sequences are MNHEY and SMNVEV (reference sequence). The CDR3 has 14 residues. In nucleotides, the CDR3 is TGTGCCAGCAGTTACAGCGGGAGGGCTTACGAGCAGTACTTC. This gives the protein CASSYSGRAYEQYF.

The chain carries TRBV25-1 and TRBJ1-3; no firm D call. Germline values: CDR1 MGHDK, CDR2 SYGVNS. Between the trimmed V and J ends, which lost 8 bases and 1 base, there was a span of 15 bases. The CDR3 has 15 amino acids. In DNA, the CDR3 is TGTGCCAGCGGAGCCCACACGGTTTCTGGAAACACCATATATTTT. Protein: CASGAHTVSGNTIYF.

The V call is TRBV6-6, the J call TRBJ1-5; D unresolved. Trimming shortened V by 2 bases and J by 9 bases, and 14 bases separated the two germline ends. Germline values: CDR1 MNHNY, CDR2 SVGAGI (reference sequence). The CDR3 totals 14 residues. CDR3 DNA sequence: TGTGCCAGCAGTTACCCGAGTTCCCCTTGGCCCCAGCATTTT. Amino acid sequence: CASSYPSSPWPQHF.

The CDR3 loop reads CASSSIGNRDYGYTF. The CDR3 DNA follows: TGTGCCAGCAGCTCTATCGGAAATCGGGACTATGGCTACACCTTC. The chain recombines TRBV11-2 with TRBJ1-2, with D unclear. Trimming pared 4 bases from V and 3 bases from J, leaving 15 bases between. This CDR3 is built from 15 residues. Looked up from germline, CDR1 is SGHAT and CDR2 is FQNNGV.

This clone came up once. The chain carries TRBV21-1 and TRBJ1-2. TRBV21-1 corresponds to a pseudogene. CDR3 length equals 15 residues. The CDR3 sequence: CASSKKMTEEYGYTF. Here the CDR3 DNA reads TGTGCCAGCAGCAAGAAGATGACGGAAGAATATGGCTACACCTTC.

This chain links TRBV7-9 with TRBJ1-1; D is possibly TRBD1 (5 bases). The CDR3 spans 11 residues. Germline lookup yields CDR1 SEHNR and CDR2 FQNEAQ (reference sequence). Trimming cost V 5 bases and J 8 bases, with 9 bases left between them. CDR3 sequence reads: CASSLTEEAFF. The CDR3, as DNA: TGTGCCAGCAGCCTGACAGAAGAAGCTTTCTTT.

This chain links TRBV4-2 with TRBJ2-1; 11 bases match TRBD2. The CDR3 spans 18 residues. V shed 1 base and J 8 bases; nucleotides not matched to a gene: 13. Germline V gene sequence: CDR1 LGHNA, CDR2 YNFKEQ. Written as DNA, the CDR3 is TGTGCCAGCAGCCAAGCGGGGACTAGCGGCATCGGGTTGGATGAGCAGTTCTTC. As protein: CASSQAGTSGIGLDEQFF.

The V and J genes are TRBV7-2 and TRBJ2-5, with D unresolved. Germline CDR1 and CDR2: SGHTA and FQGNSA. This CDR3 is built from 16 residues. Trimming took 5 bases from V and 0 from J, leaving 16 bases between them. CDR3 nucleotides: TGTGCCAGCAGCAACGAACCATTTGACAACCAAGAGACCCAGTACTTC. This sequence encodes CASSNEPFDNQETQYF.

This chain joins TRBV7-8 and TRBJ2-2, with TRBD2 matching over 14 bases. The germline V gene has CDR1 SGHVS and CDR2 FQNEAQ. V lost 5 bases, J lost 7 bases, and 6 bases stayed unmatched. The CDR3 runs to 16 residues. CDR3 protein: CASSRLAGGFGGELFF. The CDR3 DNA sequence: TGTGCCAGCAGCCGACTAGCGGGAGGGTTCGGCGGGGAGCTGTTTTTT.

This clone was detected only once. The rearrangement uses TRBV28 and TRBJ1-2, with D tentatively TRBD1 (6 bases). V was cut by 6 bases and J by 6 bases, with 14 bases left in between. Germline assignment: CDR1 MDHEN and CDR2 SYDVKM. This CDR3 has 13 residues. The CDR3 loop is CASRRTDLNGYTF. CDR3 coding DNA: TGTGCCAGCAGACGGACAGATCTTAATGGCTACACCTTC.

The rearrangement uses TRBV19 and TRBJ2-1, with 10 bases identical to TRBD2. The V gene's germline CDR1 is LNHDA and CDR2 SQIVND (reference sequence). Losses at the gene ends were 3 bases for V and 7 bases for J; bases not matched to a gene: 9. The length of the CDR3 is 16 residues. DNA for the CDR3: TGTGCCAGTAGTATCGGATGGCAAGCGGGGGGGAATGAGCAGTTCTTC. Residues: CASSIGWQAGGNEQFF.

This clone is medium-sized by share. The CDR3 sequence is CASSLYSGGQGKGTQYF. In DNA, the CDR3 is TGCGCCAGCAGCTTGTATTCCGGGGGCCAGGGGAAGGGTACGCAGTATTTT. The chain joins TRBV5-1 to TRBJ2-3, with D perhaps matching TRBD1 or TRBD2 (6 bases each). The CDR3 loop spans 17 amino acids. The germline gives CDR1 SGHRS, CDR2 YFSETQ. Trimming cost V 1 base and J 8 bases, with 23 bases left between them. The full variable domain, rest sourced from reference TRBV5-1 and TRBJ2-3, is KAGVTQTPRYLIKTRGQQVTLSCSPISGHRSVSWYQQTPGQGLQFLFEYFSETQRNKGNFPGRFSGRQFSNSRSEMNVSTLELGDSALYLCASSLYSGGQGKGTQYFGPGTRLTVL.

V gene TRBV30 combines with J gene TRBJ1-5, with 7 nucleotides matching TRBD1. V lost 2 bases, J lost 7 bases, and 8 bases stayed unmatched. There are 14 residues in the CDR3. The germline V gene has CDR1 GTSNPN and CDR2 SVGIG (reference sequence). CDR3 sequence reads: CAWSRGQGGQPQHF. In DNA, the CDR3 is TGTGCCTGGAGTAGGGGGCAGGGCGGCCAGCCCCAGCATTTT.

The chain links TRBV28 to TRBJ1-2, with D tentatively TRBD1 (5 bases). Germline lookup yields CDR1 MDHEN and CDR2 SYDVKM. The CDR3 length is 15 residues. Trimming removed 8 bases from V and 4 bases from J, with 20 bases in between. CDR3 protein: CASRRPGLRSYGYTF. CDR3 sequence (DNA): TGTGCCAGCCGACGTCCGGGGCTGCGGAGCTATGGCTACACCTTC.

This rearrangement joins TRBV9 to TRBJ2-1; TRBD1 or TRBD2 may be the D gene (5 bases each). V was trimmed by 0 bases and J by 5 bases, leaving 15 bases between them. This CDR3 comprises 16 residues. CDR1 and CDR2 from the germline V gene are SGDLS and YYNGEE. The CDR3, as DNA: TGTGCCAGCAGCGTAGGTATCGGGACGGCTGACAATGAGCAGTTCTTC. This gives the protein CASSVGIGTADNEQFF.